This TCR beta chain was found in a study of blood T cells in healthy people across ages. On the study more broadly: Template switching caught about one barcoded beta molecule for each two T cells.

The authors ran a second PCR of roughly 7 to 11 cycles using a sample-barcoded 5' primer and a J-beta primer mix. Carrying 12 random nucleotides, a template-switch adaptor labeled each individual cDNA molecule. TCRdb reanalysed the 5' RACE reads using MiXCR and keeps one entry per CDR3 protein. The sample lists about 720,000 distinct CDR3 sequences, 20% to 25% seen once, with roughly 3.5% in the top ten. Germline V CDR1 and CDR2: SGHRS, YFSETQ. Trimming shortened V by 4 bases and J by 6 bases, and 13 bases separated the two germline ends. The CDR3 contains 14 residues. These same data were also listed under a study on T cells of mothers and their children.

The receptor comes from a boy between 10 and 17 years old in good health. Source material: blood. The genes are TRBV5-1 and TRBJ2-2, with no clear D. The CDR3 DNA sequence: TGCGCCAGCAGCGGCGACGCGTCCGCCGGGGAGCTGTTTTTT. Encoded protein: CASSGDASAGELFF.